This is a list of T cell receptor beta chains from one sample in a study of chronic HIV infection and antiretroviral therapy. TCRdb redid the calling of the 5' RACE reads with MiXCR, one entry per CDR3 protein. Of under 55,000 distinct CDR3 sequences in the sample, about 20% were seen once. Sequences were obtained from peripheral blood. These receptors originate from an adult who had HIV and had not received antiretroviral therapy, or was an uninfected healthy control (not recorded which). The CDR3 runs from the conserved cysteine through the conserved F or W. A D gene is named only where the DNA matches it firmly. Clone size is given for some rows only: seen once, a few or many times, or a class if the clone is expanded.

D: NA
J: TRBJ2-7
V: TRBV28
size: few
CDR3: CASSTRVGSRLFYEQYF
DNA: TGTGCCAGCAGTACCCGAGTCGGTTCTCGGCTTTTCTACGAGCAGTACTTC

D: NA
J: TRBJ1-2
V: TRBV4-1
size: few
CDR3: CASSQIHGQGYGYTF
DNA: TGCGCCAGCAGCCAAATCCATGGGCAGGGATATGGCTACACCTTC

D: NA
J: TRBJ2-7
V: TRBV5-1
size: few
CDR3: CASSSSNKYEQYF
DNA: TGCGCCAGCAGCTCATCGAATAAATACGAGCAGTACTTC

D: NA
J: TRBJ1-1
V: TRBV28
size: NA
CDR3: CASSETTEALF
DNA: TGTGCCAGCAGCGAGACCACTGAAGCTTTATTT

D: TRBD2
J: TRBJ2-1
V: TRBV6-2/TRBV6-3
size: NA
CDR3: CASSRLRTSGSDEQFF
DNA: TGTGCCAGCAGCCGTCTTCGGACTAGCGGGAGCGATGAGCAGTTCTTC

D: TRBD2
J: TRBJ2-6
V: TRBV29-1
size: NA
CDR3: CSVEGGLAGEAGANVLTF
DNA: TGCAGCGTTGAAGGGGGACTAGCGGGAGAGGCTGGGGCCAACGTCCTGACTTTC

D: NA
J: TRBJ2-7
V: TRBV29-1
size: NA
CDR3: CSVGASGFEQYF
DNA: TGCAGCGTGGGGGCTAGCGGATTCGAGCAGTACTTC

D: NA
J: TRBJ2-1
V: TRBV2
size: NA
CDR3: CASSSWDQKFF
DNA: TGTGCCAGCAGTAGCTGGGACCAAAAATTCTTC

D: TRBD1
J: TRBJ1-3
V: TRBV15
size: few
CDR3: CATSREEGATGNTIYF
DNA: TGTGCCACCAGCAGAGAGGAGGGGGCGACTGGAAACACCATATATTTT

D: NA
J: TRBJ2-1
V: TRBV2
size: NA
CDR3: CASSRGRSAFNEQFF
DNA: TGTGCCAGCTCCCGAGGGCGATCCGCTTTCAATGAGCAGTTCTTC

D: NA
J: TRBJ1-2
V: TRBV5-1
size: few
CDR3: CASSLKGDYGYTF
DNA: TGCGCCAGCAGCTTGAAGGGAGACTATGGCTACACCTTC

D: NA
J: TRBJ2-7
V: TRBV28
size: NA
CDR3: CASRAPGDYEQYF
DNA: TGTGCCAGCCGGGCTCCGGGCGACTACGAGCAGTACTTC

D: NA
J: TRBJ1-4
V: TRBV5-1
size: few
CDR3: CASSSGTENEKLFF
DNA: TGCGCCAGCAGCTCTGGGACCGAGAATGAAAAACTGTTTTTT

D: NA
J: TRBJ2-1
V: TRBV5-1
size: few
CDR3: CASSLGWGAAIEQFF
DNA: TGCGCCAGCAGCCTTGGATGGGGGGCGGCAATTGAGCAGTTCTTC

D: NA
J: TRBJ1-1
V: TRBV5-5
size: once
CDR3: CASSLDTEAFF
DNA: TGTGCCAGCAGCTTGGACACTGAAGCTTTCTTT

D: NA
J: TRBJ2-1
V: TRBV24-1
size: NA
CDR3: CATSWGSYNEQFF
DNA: TGTGCCACCAGTTGGGGCTCCTACAATGAGCAGTTCTTC

D: TRBD1
J: TRBJ1-3
V: TRBV4-2
size: few
CDR3: CASRGTAPGNTIYF
DNA: TGTGCCAGCAGGGGGACAGCACCTGGAAACACCATATATTTT

D: NA
J: TRBJ1-1
V: TRBV6-2/TRBV6-3
size: NA
CDR3: CASSSTTNTEAFF
DNA: TGTGCCAGCAGTTCTACGACGAACACTGAAGCTTTCTTT

D: TRBD2
J: TRBJ2-1
V: TRBV15
size: few
CDR3: CATSPMLTSGRARNEQFF
DNA: TGTGCCACCAGCCCCATGTTAACTAGCGGGAGGGCCAGAAATGAGCAGTTCTTC

D: NA
J: TRBJ2-7
V: TRBV6-1
size: NA
CDR3: CATSRGGITSYEQYF
DNA: TGTGCCACCTCGAGGGGGGGCATTACCTCCTACGAGCAGTACTTC

D: NA
J: TRBJ2-7
V: TRBV27
size: few
CDR3: CASSLYGGRNEQYF
DNA: TGTGCCAGCAGTTTATATGGGGGGCGGAACGAGCAGTACTTC

D: TRBD2
J: TRBJ2-1
V: TRBV4-1
size: NA
CDR3: CASSPPLTSDNEQFF
DNA: TGCGCCAGCAGCCCACCCCTGACTAGCGACAATGAGCAGTTCTTC

D: NA
J: TRBJ2-7
V: TRBV3-1
size: many
CDR3: CASSPSTDEQYF
DNA: TGTGCCAGCAGCCCATCAACTGACGAGCAGTACTTC

D: TRBD1
J: TRBJ1-3
V: TRBV27
size: NA
CDR3: CASSYRPPGQGAENTIYF
DNA: TGTGCCAGCAGTTACCGCCCCCCGGGACAGGGGGCCGAAAACACCATATATTTT

D: NA
J: TRBJ2-3
V: TRBV5-5
size: NA
CDR3: CASSQTWTSTDTQYF
DNA: TGTGCCAGCAGCCAGACCTGGACTAGCACAGATACGCAGTATTTT

D: NA
J: TRBJ2-5
V: TRBV20-1
size: few
CDR3: CSARDSSKPETQYF
DNA: TGCAGTGCTAGAGACAGCTCCAAGCCGGAGACCCAGTACTTC

D: NA
J: TRBJ2-2
V: TRBV28
size: NA
CDR3: CASSLSRSSTGELFF
DNA: TGTGCCAGCAGTTTGTCGCGGTCCTCCACCGGGGAGCTGTTTTTT

D: NA
J: TRBJ1-2
V: TRBV5-1
size: NA
CDR3: CASRTDTTGYTF
DNA: TGCGCCAGCAGAACAGACACTACTGGCTACACCTTC

D: TRBD1
J: TRBJ1-2
V: TRBV27
size: NA
CDR3: CASSLSPGGTYGYTF
DNA: TGTGCCAGCAGTTTATCGCCAGGGGGTACCTATGGCTACACCTTC

D: NA
J: TRBJ2-1
V: TRBV7-6
size: NA
CDR3: CASSLGVERSPPGAYNEQFF
DNA: TGTGCCAGCAGCCTGGGGGTCGAGCGGTCTCCCCCCGGGGCCTACAATGAGCAGTTCTTC

D: TRBD2
J: TRBJ2-2
V: TRBV28
size: few
CDR3: CASAAPSGGNGELFF
DNA: TGTGCCAGCGCTGCCCCCTCGGGAGGTAATGGGGAGCTGTTTTTT

D: NA
J: TRBJ1-5
V: TRBV6-4
size: NA
CDR3: CASPYHRFFSTQPQHF
DNA: TGTGCCAGCCCTTATCATCGATTCTTCAGTACTCAGCCCCAGCATTTT

D: NA
J: TRBJ1-1
V: TRBV5-1
size: NA
CDR3: CASRKNTEAFF
DNA: TGCGCCAGCAGGAAGAACACTGAAGCTTTCTTT

D: TRBD1
J: TRBJ1-1
V: TRBV28
size: NA
CDR3: CASSLPGTGGTEAFF
DNA: TGTGCCAGCAGTTTACCCGGGACAGGGGGGACTGAAGCTTTCTTT

D: NA
J: TRBJ2-5
V: TRBV28
size: NA
CDR3: CASSLWSSFKETQYF
DNA: TGTGCCAGCAGTTTATGGTCGAGTTTTAAAGAGACCCAGTACTTC

D: NA
J: TRBJ2-3
V: TRBV24-1
size: few
CDR3: CATSTTGTTDTQYF
DNA: TGTGCCACCAGCACGACAGGAACCACAGATACGCAGTATTTT

D: NA
J: TRBJ1-2
V: TRBV10-3
size: NA
CDR3: CAISESAGFNYGDTF
DNA: TGTGCCATCAGTGAGTCAGCAGGGTTTAACTATGGCGACACCTTC

D: NA
J: TRBJ2-7
V: TRBV28
size: few
CDR3: CASSLFYEQYF
DNA: TGTGCCAGCAGTTTGTTCTACGAGCAGTACTTC

D: NA
J: TRBJ2-3
V: TRBV29-1
size: NA
CDR3: CSVDWTDTQYF
DNA: TGCAGCGTTGACTGGACAGATACGCAGTATTTT

D: TRBD2
J: TRBJ2-7
V: TRBV7-9
size: few
CDR3: CASRAPAGGPHEQYF
DNA: TGTGCCAGCAGGGCCCCGGCGGGAGGGCCCCACGAGCAGTACTTC

D: NA
J: TRBJ2-1
V: TRBV27
size: NA
CDR3: CASSPSFATRPYNEQFF
DNA: TGTGCCAGCAGTCCGTCCTTCGCGACCCGTCCCTACAATGAGCAGTTCTTC

D: NA
J: TRBJ1-3
V: TRBV27
size: NA
CDR3: CASSPLLENTIYF
DNA: TGTGCCAGCAGTCCCCTCCTTGAAAACACCATATATTTT

D: NA
J: TRBJ1-5
V: TRBV27
size: few
CDR3: CASSLFGGGGNQPQHF
DNA: TGTGCCAGCAGTTTATTCGGGGGCGGGGGCAATCAGCCCCAGCATTTT

D: NA
J: TRBJ1-1
V: TRBV10-3
size: few
CDR3: CAISERGAEAFF
DNA: TGTGCCATCAGTGAACGGGGCGCTGAAGCTTTCTTT